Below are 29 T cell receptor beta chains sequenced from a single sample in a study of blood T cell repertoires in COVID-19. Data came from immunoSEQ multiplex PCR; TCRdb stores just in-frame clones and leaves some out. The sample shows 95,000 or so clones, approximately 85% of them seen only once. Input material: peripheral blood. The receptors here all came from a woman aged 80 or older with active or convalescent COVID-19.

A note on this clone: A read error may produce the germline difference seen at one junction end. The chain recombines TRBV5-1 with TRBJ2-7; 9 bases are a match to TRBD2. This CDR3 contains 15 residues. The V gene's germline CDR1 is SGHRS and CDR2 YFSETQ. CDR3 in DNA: TGTGCCAGCAGCTCCCGGACTAGCGTCCCCTACGAGCAGTACTTC. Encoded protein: CASSSRTSVPYEQYF.

DNA for the CDR3: TGTGCCATCAGTGAACCAGATACAGGGAGGGGTGAGCAGTTCTTC. Translating it yields CAISEPDTGRGEQFF. V usage is TRBV10-3 and J usage is TRBJ2-1; D is perhaps TRBD2 (7 bases). Trimming took 3 bases from V and 9 from J, leaving 18 bases between them. The CDR3 is made up of 15 amino acids. Germline V CDR1 and CDR2: ENHRY, SYGVKD.

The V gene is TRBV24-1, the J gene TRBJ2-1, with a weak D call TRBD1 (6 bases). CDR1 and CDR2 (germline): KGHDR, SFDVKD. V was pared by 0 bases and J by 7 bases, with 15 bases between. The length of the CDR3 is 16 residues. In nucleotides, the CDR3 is TGTGCCACCAGTGATTTGCCGACGGACACAGGGAATGAGCAGTTCTTC. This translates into CATSDLPTDTGNEQFF.

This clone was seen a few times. The CDR3 DNA follows: TGTGCCAGCAGCGCCGGGGGGCAGGCCGAATCTACCCAGTACTTC. Amino acid sequence: CASSAGGQAESTQYF. This sequence joins TRBV9 and TRBJ2-5, with D maybe TRBD2 (7 bases). The CDR3 consists of 15 residues. Germline V gives CDR1 SGDLS, CDR2 YYNGEE. V was pared by 3 bases and J by 8 bases, with 20 bases between.

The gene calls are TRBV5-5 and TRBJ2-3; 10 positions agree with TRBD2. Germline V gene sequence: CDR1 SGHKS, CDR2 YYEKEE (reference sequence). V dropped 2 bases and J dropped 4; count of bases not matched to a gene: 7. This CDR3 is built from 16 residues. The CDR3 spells CASSFLAGVGPDTQYF. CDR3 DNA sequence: TGTGCCAGCAGCTTCCTAGCGGGAGTAGGCCCAGATACGCAGTATTTT. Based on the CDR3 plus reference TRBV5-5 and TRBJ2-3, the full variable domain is DAGVTQSPTHLIKTRGQQVTLRCSPISGHKSVSWYQQVLGQGPQFIFQYYEKEERGRGNFPDRFSARQFPNYSSELNVNALLLGDSALYLCASSFLAGVGPDTQYFGPGTRLTVL.

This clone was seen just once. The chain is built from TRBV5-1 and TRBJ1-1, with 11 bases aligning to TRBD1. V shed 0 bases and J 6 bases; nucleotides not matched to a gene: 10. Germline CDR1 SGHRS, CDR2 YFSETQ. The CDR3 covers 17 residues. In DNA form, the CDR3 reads TGCGCCAGCAGCTTGGTTGGGACAGGGGGAGGTTTTCCTGAAGCTTTCTTT. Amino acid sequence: CASSLVGTGGGFPEAFF.

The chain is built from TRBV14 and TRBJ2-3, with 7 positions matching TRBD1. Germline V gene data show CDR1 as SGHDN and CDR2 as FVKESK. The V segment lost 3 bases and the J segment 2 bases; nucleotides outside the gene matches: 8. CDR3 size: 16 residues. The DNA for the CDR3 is TGTGCCAGCAGCCAGACCGGGACAGCCCTCACAGATACGCAGTATTTT. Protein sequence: CASSQTGTALTDTQYF.

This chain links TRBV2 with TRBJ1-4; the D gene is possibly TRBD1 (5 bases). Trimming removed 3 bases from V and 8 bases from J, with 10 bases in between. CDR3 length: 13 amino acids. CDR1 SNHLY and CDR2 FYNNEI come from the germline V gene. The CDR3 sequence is CASSDGGVEKLFF. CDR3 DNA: TGTGCCAGCAGTGACGGGGGGGTCGAAAAACTGTTTTTT.

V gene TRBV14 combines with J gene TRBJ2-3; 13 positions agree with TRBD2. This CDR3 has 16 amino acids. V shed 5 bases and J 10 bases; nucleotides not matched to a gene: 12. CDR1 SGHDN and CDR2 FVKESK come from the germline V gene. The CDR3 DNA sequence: TGTGCCAGCAGCGCCCGCGGGACTAGCGGGGTGGCGGCGCAGTATTTT. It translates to CASSARGTSGVAAQYF.

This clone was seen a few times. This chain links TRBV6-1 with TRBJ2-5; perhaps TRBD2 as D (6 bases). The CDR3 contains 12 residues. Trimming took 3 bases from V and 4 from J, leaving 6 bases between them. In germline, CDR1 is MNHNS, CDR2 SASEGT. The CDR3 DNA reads TGTGCCAGCAGTGAGGGGGGAGAGACCCAGTACTTC. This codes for CASSEGGETQYF.

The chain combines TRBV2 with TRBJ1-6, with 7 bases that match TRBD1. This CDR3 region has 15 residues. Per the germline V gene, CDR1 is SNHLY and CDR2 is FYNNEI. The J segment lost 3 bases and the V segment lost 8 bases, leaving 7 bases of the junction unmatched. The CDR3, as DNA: TGTGCCAGCCTGACAGGGAACCACTATAATTCACCCCTCCACTTT. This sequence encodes CASLTGNHYNSPLHF. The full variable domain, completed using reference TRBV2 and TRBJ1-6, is EPEVTQTPSHQVTQMGQEVILRCVPISNHLYFYWYRQILGQKVEFLVSFYNNEISEKSEIFDDQFSVERPDGSNFTLKIRSTKLEDSAMYFCASLTGNHYNSPLHFGNGTRLTVT.

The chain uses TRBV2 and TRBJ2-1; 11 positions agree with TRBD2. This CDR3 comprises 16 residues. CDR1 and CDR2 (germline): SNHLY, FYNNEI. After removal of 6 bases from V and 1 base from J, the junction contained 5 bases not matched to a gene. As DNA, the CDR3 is TGTGCCAGCAGACCCGGGACTAGCGGTTCCTACAATGAGCAGTTCTTC. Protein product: CASRPGTSGSYNEQFF.

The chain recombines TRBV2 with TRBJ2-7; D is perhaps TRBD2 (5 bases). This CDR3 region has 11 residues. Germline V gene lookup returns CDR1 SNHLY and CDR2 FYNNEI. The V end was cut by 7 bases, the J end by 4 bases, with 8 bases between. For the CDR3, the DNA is TGTGCCAGCATGCGAGGGTACGAGCAGTACTTC. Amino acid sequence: CASMRGYEQYF. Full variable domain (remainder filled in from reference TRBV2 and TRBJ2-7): EPEVTQTPSHQVTQMGQEVILRCVPISNHLYFYWYRQILGQKVEFLVSFYNNEISEKSEIFDDQFSVERPDGSNFTLKIRSTKLEDSAMYFCASMRGYEQYFGPGTRLTVT.

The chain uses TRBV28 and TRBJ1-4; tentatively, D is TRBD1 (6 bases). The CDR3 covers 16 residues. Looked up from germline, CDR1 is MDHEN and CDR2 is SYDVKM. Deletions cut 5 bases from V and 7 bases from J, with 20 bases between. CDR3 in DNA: TGTGCCAGCAGTACCCCTCGGACAGATACGGGTGAAAAACTGTTTTTT. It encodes CASSTPRTDTGEKLFF. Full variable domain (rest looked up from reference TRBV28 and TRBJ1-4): DVKVTQSSRYLVKRTGEKVFLECVQDMDHENMFWYRQDPGLGLRLIYFSYDVKMKEKGDIPEGYSVSREKKERFSLILESASTNQTSMYLCASSTPRTDTGEKLFFGSGTQLSVL.

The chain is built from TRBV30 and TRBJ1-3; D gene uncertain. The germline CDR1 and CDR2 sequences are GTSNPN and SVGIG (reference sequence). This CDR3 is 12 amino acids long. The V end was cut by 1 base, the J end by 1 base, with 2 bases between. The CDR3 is CAWSASGNTIYF. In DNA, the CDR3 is TGTGCCTGGAGTGCTTCTGGAAACACCATATATTTT. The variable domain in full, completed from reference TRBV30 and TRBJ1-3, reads SQTIHQWPATLVQPVGSPLSLECTVEGTSNPNLYWYRQAAGRGLQLLFYSVGIGQISSEVPQNLSASRPQDRQFILSSKKLLLSDSGFYLCAWSASGNTIYFGEGSWLTVV.

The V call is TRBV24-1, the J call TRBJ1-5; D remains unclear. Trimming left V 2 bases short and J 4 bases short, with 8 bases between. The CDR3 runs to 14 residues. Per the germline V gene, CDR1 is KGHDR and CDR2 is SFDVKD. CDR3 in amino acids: CATSDWSFNQPQHF. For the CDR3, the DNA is TGTGCCACCAGTGATTGGAGCTTTAATCAGCCCCAGCATTTT.

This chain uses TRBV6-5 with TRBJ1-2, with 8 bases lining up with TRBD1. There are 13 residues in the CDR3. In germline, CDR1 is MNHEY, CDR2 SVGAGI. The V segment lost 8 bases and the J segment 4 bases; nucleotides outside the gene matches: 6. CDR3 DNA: TGTGCCAGCGGGGCAGGGGGCGTCTATGGCTACACCTTC. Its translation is CASGAGGVYGYTF.

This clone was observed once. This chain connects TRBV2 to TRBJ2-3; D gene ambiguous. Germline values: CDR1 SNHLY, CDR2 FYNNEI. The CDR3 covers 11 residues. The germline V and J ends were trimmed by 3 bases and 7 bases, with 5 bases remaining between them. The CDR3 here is CASSDYYTQYF. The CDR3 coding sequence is TGTGCCAGCAGTGACTACTATACGCAGTATTTT.

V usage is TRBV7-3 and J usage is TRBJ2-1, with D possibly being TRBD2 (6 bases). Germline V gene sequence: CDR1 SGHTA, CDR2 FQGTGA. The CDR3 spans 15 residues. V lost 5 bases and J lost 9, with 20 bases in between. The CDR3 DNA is TGTGCCAGCAGCCTAAGGAGGGGCGAGGGAATTGAGCAGTTCTTC. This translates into CASSLRRGEGIEQFF.

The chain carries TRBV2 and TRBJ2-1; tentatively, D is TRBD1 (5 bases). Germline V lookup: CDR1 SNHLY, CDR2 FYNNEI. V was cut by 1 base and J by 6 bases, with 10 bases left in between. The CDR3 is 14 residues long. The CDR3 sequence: CASSEGFRVNEQFF. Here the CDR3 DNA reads TGTGCCAGCAGTGAAGGCTTCAGGGTCAATGAGCAGTTCTTC.

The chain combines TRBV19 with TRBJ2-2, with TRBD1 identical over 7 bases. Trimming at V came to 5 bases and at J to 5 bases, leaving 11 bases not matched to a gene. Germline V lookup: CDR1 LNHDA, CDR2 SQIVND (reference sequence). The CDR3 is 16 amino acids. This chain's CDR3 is CASSSSRQGYTGELFF. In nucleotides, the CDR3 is TGTGCCAGTAGTTCCTCCCGACAGGGTTATACCGGGGAGCTGTTTTTT.

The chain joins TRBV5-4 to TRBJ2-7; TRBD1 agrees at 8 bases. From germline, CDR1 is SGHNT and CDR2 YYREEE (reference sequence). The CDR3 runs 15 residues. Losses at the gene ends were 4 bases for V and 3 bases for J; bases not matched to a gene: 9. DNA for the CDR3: TGTGCCAGCAGCCCAACCGGGACAGGAGACTACGAGCAGTACTTC. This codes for CASSPTGTGDYEQYF. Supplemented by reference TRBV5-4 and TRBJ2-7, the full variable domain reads ETGVTQSPTHLIKTRGQQVTLRCSSQSGHNTVSWYQQALGQGPQFIFQYYREEENGRGNFPPRFSGLQFPNYSSELNVNALELDDSALYLCASSPTGTGDYEQYFGPGTRLTVT.

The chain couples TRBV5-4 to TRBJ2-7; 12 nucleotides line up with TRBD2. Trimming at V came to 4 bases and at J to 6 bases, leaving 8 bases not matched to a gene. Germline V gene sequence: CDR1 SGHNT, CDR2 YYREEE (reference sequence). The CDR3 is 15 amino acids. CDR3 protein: CASSRTLAGGGEQYF. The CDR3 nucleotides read TGTGCCAGCAGCCGCACCCTAGCGGGAGGGGGCGAGCAGTACTTC.

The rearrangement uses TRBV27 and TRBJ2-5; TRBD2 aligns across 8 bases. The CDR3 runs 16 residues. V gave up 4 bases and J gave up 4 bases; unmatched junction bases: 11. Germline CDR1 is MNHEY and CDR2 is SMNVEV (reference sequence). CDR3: CASSSSWSGSAETQYF. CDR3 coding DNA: TGTGCCAGCAGTTCCTCATGGAGCGGGAGTGCAGAGACCCAGTACTTC.

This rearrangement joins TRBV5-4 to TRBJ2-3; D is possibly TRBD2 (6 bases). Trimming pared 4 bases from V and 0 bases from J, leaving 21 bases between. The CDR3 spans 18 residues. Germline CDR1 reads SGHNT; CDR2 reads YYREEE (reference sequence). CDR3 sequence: CASSPGSGVGPSTDTQYF. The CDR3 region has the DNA TGTGCCAGCAGCCCCGGTTCGGGAGTGGGGCCTAGCACAGATACGCAGTATTTT.

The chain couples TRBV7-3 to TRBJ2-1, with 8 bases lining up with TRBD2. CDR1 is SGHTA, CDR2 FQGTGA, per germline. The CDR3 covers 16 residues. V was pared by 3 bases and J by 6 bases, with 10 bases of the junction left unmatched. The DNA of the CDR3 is TGTGCCAGCAGCTTTCTTCACCAGCGGGAGTCCAATGAGCAGTTCTTC. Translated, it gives CASSFLHQRESNEQFF.

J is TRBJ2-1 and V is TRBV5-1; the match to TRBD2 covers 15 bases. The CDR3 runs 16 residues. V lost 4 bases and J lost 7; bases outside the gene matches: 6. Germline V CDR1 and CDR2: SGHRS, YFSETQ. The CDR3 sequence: CASSPGGLAGGNEQFF. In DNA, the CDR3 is TGCGCCAGCAGCCCTGGGGGACTAGCGGGAGGAAATGAGCAGTTCTTC.

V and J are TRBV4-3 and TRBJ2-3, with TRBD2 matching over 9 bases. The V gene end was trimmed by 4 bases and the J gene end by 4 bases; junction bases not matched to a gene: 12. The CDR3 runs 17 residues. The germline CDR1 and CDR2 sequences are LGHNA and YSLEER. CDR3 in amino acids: CASSRDLSGSGADTQYF. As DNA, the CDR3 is TGCGCCAGCAGCCGAGACCTTAGCGGGAGCGGGGCAGATACGCAGTATTTT.

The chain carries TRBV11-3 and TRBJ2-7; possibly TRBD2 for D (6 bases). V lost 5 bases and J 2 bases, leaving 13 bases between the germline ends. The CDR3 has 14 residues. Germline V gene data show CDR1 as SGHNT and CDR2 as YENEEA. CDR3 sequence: CASSPGRGTYEQYF. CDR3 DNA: TGTGCCAGCAGCCCCGGGCGGGGTACCTACGAGCAGTACTTC.